One and the same sample provided the 6 T cell receptor beta chains below, sequenced in a study of radiotherapy plus CTLA-4 blockade in lung cancer. The method was immunoSEQ multiplex PCR; TCRdb's version includes in-frame clones alone and lacks a portion of them. This sample carries about 73,000 clones, roughly 87% of them seen once, and the ten largest clones take 40%. The sequenced sample was peripheral blood, obtained from a patient treated with radiotherapy plus ipilimumab. The receptors originated from a human donor with non-small cell lung cancer that progressed on radiotherapy plus ipilimumab.

V gene TRBV7-6 combines with J gene TRBJ2-5, with D perhaps TRBD1 or TRBD2 (6 bases each). Trimming took 5 bases from V and 1 from J, leaving 11 bases between them. The CDR3 loop spans 14 amino acids. The germline CDR1 and CDR2 sequences are SGHVS and FNYEAQ. CDR3 in DNA: TGTGCCAGCAGCCCTGGGGGGCCCCAAGAGACCCAGTACTTC. Translation: CASSPGGPQETQYF.

The genes are TRBV15 and TRBJ2-6, with D possibly being TRBD1 (5 bases). V lost 1 base to trimming and J lost 4 bases, with 8 bases between them. The CDR3 contains 15 residues. The germline gives CDR1 LNHNV, CDR2 YYDKDF (reference sequence). The CDR3 loop reads CATSRGGSGANVLTF. The DNA of the CDR3 is TGTGCCACCAGCAGAGGGGGCTCGGGGGCCAACGTCCTGACTTTC.

V is TRBV6-5 and J is TRBJ2-5; 10 bases agree with TRBD2. With V trimmed by 10 bases and J by 2 bases, 4 bases remained unmatched. The CDR3 consists of 13 residues. Germline-derived CDR1 and CDR2 are MNHEY and SVGAGI. The CDR3 reads CATSGSTQETQYF. CDR3 DNA sequence: TGTGCCACTAGCGGGAGTACACAAGAGACCCAGTACTTC.

The chain carries TRBV5-1 and TRBJ2-1; the match to TRBD1 covers 11 bases. The CDR3 has 15 amino acids. Germline lookup yields CDR1 SGHRS and CDR2 YFSETQ. Germline trimming cut 2 bases from V and 6 bases from J; bases unmatched to any gene: 4. The CDR3 reads CASSLRTGGSNEQFF. The CDR3 DNA sequence: TGCGCCAGCAGCTTAAGGACAGGGGGCTCCAATGAGCAGTTCTTC.

This clone was picked up one time. The chain joins TRBV7-2 to TRBJ2-4; 9 bases line up with TRBD2. There are 14 residues in the CDR3. Germline V gene sequence: CDR1 SGHTA, CDR2 FQGNSA. With V trimmed by 5 bases and J by 11 bases, 10 bases remained unmatched. The CDR3 DNA sequence: TGTGCCAGCAGCCCAAGGCGGACTAGCGAACTTCAGTACTTC. This codes for CASSPRRTSELQYF.

The chain has TRBV6-4 and TRBJ2-1; D unclear. Germline CDR1 MRHNA, CDR2 SNTAGT. Trimming took off 5 bases at V and 6 bases at J, with 14 bases between the two ends. The CDR3 has 14 residues. The CDR3 DNA sequence: TGTGCCAGCAGTTACACAAGCACAGTCAATGAGCAGTTCTTC. This codes for CASSYTSTVNEQFF.